These 13 T cell receptor beta chains originate from one sample sequenced in a study of blood T cell repertoires in COVID-19. Profiled with immunoSEQ multiplex PCR; TCRdb holds only in-frame clones, not every one. The sample lists about 280,000 clones, 80% to 85% occurring once. Sequenced: PBMCs or T cells enriched from blood (not recorded which). These receptors all stem from a man aged 35 to 55 who had been exposed to COVID-19.

Many counts were recorded for this clone. The chain recombines TRBV5-4 with TRBJ1-2; 8 bases are shared with TRBD1. CDR3 size: 15 residues. Per germline, CDR1 SGHNT and CDR2 YYREEE (reference sequence). V shed 6 bases and J 1 base; nucleotides not matched to a gene: 8. The CDR3: CASTQGQVINYGYTF. CDR3 in DNA: TGTGCCAGCACCCAGGGACAGGTGATTAACTATGGCTACACCTTC.

DNA for the CDR3: TGTGCCAGCAGCCAAATTGGACTAGTTACCGGGGAGCTGTTTTTT. This gives the protein CASSQIGLVTGELFF. The chain carries TRBV4-2 and TRBJ2-2; 7 bases are shared with TRBD2. CDR3 size: 15 residues. In germline, CDR1 is LGHNA, CDR2 YNFKEQ. Trimming at V came to 2 bases and at J to 5 bases, leaving 5 bases not matched to a gene.

This clone is labeled as medium-sized. The chain combines TRBV2 with TRBJ2-5, with a tentative D call TRBD2 (6 bases). The CDR3 extends over 13 amino acids. Germline CDR1 reads SNHLY; CDR2 reads FYNNEI. Trimming removed 4 bases from V and 4 bases from J, with 10 bases in between. The CDR3, as DNA: TGTGCCAGCAGTGCGTTGGGGGGAGAGACCCAGTACTTC. Translation: CASSALGGETQYF.

This sequence joins TRBV29-1 and TRBJ2-5; TRBD1 matches 7 bases. The ends lost 4 bases at V and 2 bases at J; junction bases unmatched: 7. The CDR3 runs 14 residues. Germline V gives CDR1 SQVTM, CDR2 ANQGSEA. The CDR3 sequence is CSVAPGGGQETQYF. The CDR3 region has the DNA TGCAGCGTTGCGCCAGGGGGTGGACAAGAGACCCAGTACTTC.

The genes are TRBV9 and TRBJ2-7; TRBD1 might be the D (5 bases). This CDR3 comprises 15 residues. The ends were cut back, 0 bases at V and 0 bases at J, with 10 bases in the middle. Germline values: CDR1 SGDLS, CDR2 YYNGEE. In nucleotides, the CDR3 is TGTGCCAGCAGCGTAGGAAGGGGAAGCTCCTACGAGCAGTACTTC. Its protein product is CASSVGRGSSYEQYF. Full variable domain (remainder filled in from reference TRBV9 and TRBJ2-7): DSGVTQTPKHLITATGQRVTLRCSPRSGDLSVYWYQQSLDQGLQFLIQYYNGEERAKGNILERFSAQQFPDLHSELNLSSLELGDSALYFCASSVGRGSSYEQYFGPGTRLTVT.

The genes are TRBV27 and TRBJ1-1; D remains unclear. Germline loops: CDR1 MNHEY, CDR2 SMNVEV (reference sequence). Trimming took 6 bases from V and 0 from J, leaving 14 bases between them. This CDR3 contains 15 residues. The CDR3 protein is CASRLGRGLNTEAFF. CDR3 in DNA: TGTGCCAGCAGGCTTGGTCGAGGATTGAACACTGAAGCTTTCTTT.

V usage is TRBV9 and J usage is TRBJ1-1; a possible D gene is TRBD1 (5 bases). V was clipped by 4 bases and J by 7 bases, with 20 bases between them. The CDR3 length is 15 residues. In germline, CDR1 is SGDLS, CDR2 YYNGEE. In DNA form, the CDR3 reads TGTGCCAGCAGCCGGTCCGGCGACAGTAGCTATGAAGCTTTCTTT. It yields the protein CASSRSGDSSYEAFF.

This sequence joins TRBV13 and TRBJ1-4, with 7 bases fitting TRBD1. The CDR3 covers 14 residues. The ends lost 5 bases at V and 4 bases at J; junction bases unmatched: 4. Germline CDR1 PRHDT, CDR2 FYEKMQ (reference sequence). The CDR3 region is CASSRDRSNEKLFF. The CDR3 coding sequence is TGTGCCAGCAGCCGGGACAGAAGTAATGAAAAACTGTTTTTT.

The chain couples TRBV27 to TRBJ2-3; the D is unclear. Germline V gives CDR1 MNHEY, CDR2 SMNVEV (reference sequence). The CDR3 runs to 13 residues. The germline V and J ends were trimmed by 5 bases and 2 bases, with 8 bases remaining between them. The chain's CDR3 is CASSPETTDTQYF. The DNA of the CDR3 is TGTGCCAGCAGTCCAGAAACCACAGATACGCAGTATTTT.

This sequence joins TRBV5-1 and TRBJ2-2, with 8 bases fitting TRBD2. This CDR3 has 17 residues. Per germline, CDR1 SGHRS and CDR2 YFSETQ. V lost 4 bases and J lost 6; bases outside the gene matches: 14. The CDR3 DNA reads as TGCGCCAGCAGCCTTCTAGCGGGCGGTGTGATGGCCGGGGAGCTGTTTTTT. Its translation is CASSLLAGGVMAGELFF.

This clone was seen just once. Lacking the conserved final phenylalanine or tryptophan, this CDR3 likely reflects a read error. It is unclear where the CDR3 begins or ends on the DNA, so no DNA is shown, and the CDR3 is as TCRdb lists it. The chain couples TRBV3-1 (or the pseudogene TRBV3-2) to TRBJ1-2. The V gene's germline CDR1 is LGHDT and CDR2 YNNKEL (reference sequence). The CDR3 is 12 amino acids in total, end residues counted. The CDR3 is CASSHGGAHGTL.

This clone was detected only once. V and J are TRBV30 and TRBJ1-4; the match to TRBD1 covers 8 bases. Trimming removed 2 bases from V and 8 bases from J; junction bases left unmatched: 4. The CDR3 spans 13 residues. Germline CDR1 GTSNPN, CDR2 SVGIG (reference sequence). CDR3 residues: CAWSYRGWEKLFF. The CDR3 DNA reads TGTGCCTGGAGTTACAGGGGGTGGGAAAAACTGTTTTTT.

The genes are TRBV10-1 and TRBJ2-3, with D maybe TRBD2 (5 bases). Deletions cut 3 bases from V and 4 bases from J, with 8 bases between. The CDR3 is made up of 13 amino acids. Germline V gene lookup returns CDR1 WNHNN and CDR2 SYGVQD (reference sequence). CDR3 protein: CASSDAGSDTQYF. In DNA, the CDR3 is TGCGCCAGCAGTGATGCGGGCTCAGATACGCAGTATTTT.